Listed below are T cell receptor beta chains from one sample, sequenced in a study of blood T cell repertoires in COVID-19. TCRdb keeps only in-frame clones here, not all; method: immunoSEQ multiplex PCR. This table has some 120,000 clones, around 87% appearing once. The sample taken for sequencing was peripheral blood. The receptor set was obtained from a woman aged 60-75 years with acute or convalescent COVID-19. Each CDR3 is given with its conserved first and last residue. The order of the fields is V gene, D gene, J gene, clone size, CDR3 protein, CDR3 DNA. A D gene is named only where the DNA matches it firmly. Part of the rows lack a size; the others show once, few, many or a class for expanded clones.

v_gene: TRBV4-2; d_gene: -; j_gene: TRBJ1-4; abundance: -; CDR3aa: CASSQAGGRRGEKLFF; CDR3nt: TGTGCCAGCAGCCAAGCCGGGGGGCGAAGGGGTGAAAAACTGTTTTTT
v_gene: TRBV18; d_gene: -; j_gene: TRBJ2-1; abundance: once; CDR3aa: CASSPSPADPQGFF; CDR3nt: TGTGCCAGCTCACCTTCCCCCGCGGATCCTCAGGGGTTCTTC
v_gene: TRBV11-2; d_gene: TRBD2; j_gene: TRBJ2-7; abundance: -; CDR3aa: CASSSPRLAGAYEQYF; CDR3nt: TGTGCCAGCAGCTCCCCAAGACTAGCGGGGGCCTACGAGCAGTACTTC
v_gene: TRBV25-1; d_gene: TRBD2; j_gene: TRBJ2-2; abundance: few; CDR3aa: CASRQAGGPGGELFF; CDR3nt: TGTGCCAGCAGACAAGCGGGAGGGCCCGGCGGGGAGCTGTTTTTT
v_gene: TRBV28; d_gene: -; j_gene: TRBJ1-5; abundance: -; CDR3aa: CASSEGGYSNQPQHF; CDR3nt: TGTGCCAGCAGCGAGGGGGGGTATAGCAATCAGCCCCAGCATTTT
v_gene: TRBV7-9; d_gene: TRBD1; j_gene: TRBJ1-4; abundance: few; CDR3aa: CASTGQGVFEKLFF; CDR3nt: TGTGCCAGCACAGGACAGGGAGTCTTTGAAAAACTGTTTTTT
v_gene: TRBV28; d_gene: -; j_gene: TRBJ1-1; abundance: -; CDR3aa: CASSYGPGDTEAFF; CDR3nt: TGTGCCAGCAGTTACGGCCCAGGGGACACTGAAGCTTTCTTT
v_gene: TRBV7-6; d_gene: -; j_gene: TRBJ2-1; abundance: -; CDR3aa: CASSLASSSTYNEQFF; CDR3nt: TGTGCCAGCAGCTTAGCGTCTAGCTCAACCTACAATGAGCAGTTCTTC
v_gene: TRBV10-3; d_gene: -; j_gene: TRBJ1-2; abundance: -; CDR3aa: CAISPPGQDYGYTF; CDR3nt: TGTGCCATCAGTCCACCGGGACAAGACTATGGCTACACCTTC
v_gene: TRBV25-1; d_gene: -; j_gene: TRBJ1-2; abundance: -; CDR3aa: CASKLDYGYTF; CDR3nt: TGTGCCAGCAAACTAGACTATGGCTACACCTTC
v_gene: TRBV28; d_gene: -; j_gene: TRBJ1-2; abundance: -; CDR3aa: CASSSGQSYGYTF; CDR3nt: TGTGCCAGCAGTTCCGGACAGTCCTATGGCTACACCTTC
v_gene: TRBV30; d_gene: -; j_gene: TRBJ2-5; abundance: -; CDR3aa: CAWSVYSETQYF; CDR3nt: TGTGCCTGGAGTGTATACTCAGAGACCCAGTACTTC
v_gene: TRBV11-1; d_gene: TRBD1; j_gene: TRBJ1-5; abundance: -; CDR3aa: CASSLSPGQVLQPQHF; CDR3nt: TGTGCCAGCAGCTTAAGTCCGGGACAGGTGTTGCAGCCCCAGCATTTT
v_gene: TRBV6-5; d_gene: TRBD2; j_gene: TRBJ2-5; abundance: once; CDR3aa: CASSYLPGGRQETQYF; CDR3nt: TGTGCCAGCAGTTACCTCCCGGGCGGGAGGCAGGAGACCCAGTACTTC
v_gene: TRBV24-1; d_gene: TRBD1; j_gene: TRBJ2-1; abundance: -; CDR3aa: CATRGQGPSSYNEQFF; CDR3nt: TGTGCCACCAGAGGACAGGGCCCGAGCTCCTACAATGAGCAGTTCTTC
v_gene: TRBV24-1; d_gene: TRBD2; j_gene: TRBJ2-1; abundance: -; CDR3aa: CATSDSIAGVRNEQFF; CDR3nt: TGTGCCACCAGTGATTCCATAGCGGGAGTGCGTAATGAGCAGTTCTTC
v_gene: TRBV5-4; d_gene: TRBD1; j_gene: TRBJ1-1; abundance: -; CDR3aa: CASSRDRSGAEAFF; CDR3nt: TGTGCCAGCAGCCGGGACAGGTCCGGGGCTGAAGCTTTCTTT
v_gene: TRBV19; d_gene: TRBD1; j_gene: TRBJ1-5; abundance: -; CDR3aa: CASSIVGRGLQQPQHF; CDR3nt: TGTGCCAGTAGTATAGTGGGCAGGGGGCTGCAGCAGCCCCAGCATTTT
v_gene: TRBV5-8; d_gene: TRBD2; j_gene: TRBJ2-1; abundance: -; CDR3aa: CASTRASGSGTYNEQFF; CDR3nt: TGTGCCAGCACTCGGGCTAGCGGGAGCGGGACCTACAATGAGCAGTTCTTC
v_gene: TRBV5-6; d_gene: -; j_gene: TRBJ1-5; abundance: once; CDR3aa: CASSLWNSGNQPQHF; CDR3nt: TGTGCCAGCAGCTTGTGGAATTCAGGGAATCAGCCCCAGCATTTT
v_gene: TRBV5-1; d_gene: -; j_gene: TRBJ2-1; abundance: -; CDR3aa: CASSSSGTGHNEQFF; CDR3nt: TGCGCCAGCAGCTCCTCAGGTACTGGGCACAATGAGCAGTTCTTC
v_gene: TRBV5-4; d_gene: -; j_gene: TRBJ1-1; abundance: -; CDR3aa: CASIKSGSNTEAFF; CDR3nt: TGTGCCAGCATCAAATCCGGGAGTAACACTGAAGCTTTCTTT
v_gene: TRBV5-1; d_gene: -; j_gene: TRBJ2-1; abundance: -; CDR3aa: CASSLGFGSSVGNEQFF; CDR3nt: TGCGCCAGCAGCTTGGGGTTCGGGTCTAGCGTGGGCAATGAGCAGTTCTTC
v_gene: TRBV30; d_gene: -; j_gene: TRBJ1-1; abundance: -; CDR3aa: CAWKRNLNTEAFF; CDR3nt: TGTGCCTGGAAGCGAAATCTGAACACTGAAGCTTTCTTT
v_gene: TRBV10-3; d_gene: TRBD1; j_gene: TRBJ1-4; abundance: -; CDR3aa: CAIRPGQGSNEKLFF; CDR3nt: TGTGCCATCAGGCCGGGACAGGGAAGTAATGAAAAACTGTTTTTT
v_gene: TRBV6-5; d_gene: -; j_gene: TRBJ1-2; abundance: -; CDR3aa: CASSYSLNGYTF; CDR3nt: TGTGCCAGCAGTTACTCCTTAAATGGCTACACCTTC
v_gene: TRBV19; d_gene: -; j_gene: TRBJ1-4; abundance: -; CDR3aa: CASSPGGAAVEKLFF; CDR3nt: TGTGCCAGTAGCCCCGGGGGGGCCGCCGTTGAAAAACTGTTTTTT
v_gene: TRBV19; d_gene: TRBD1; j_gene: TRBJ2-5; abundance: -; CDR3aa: CASSAGTGIQETQYF; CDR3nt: TGTGCCAGTAGTGCCGGGACAGGGATCCAAGAGACCCAGTACTTC
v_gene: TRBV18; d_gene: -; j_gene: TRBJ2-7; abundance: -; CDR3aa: CASSPPSEGTYEQYF; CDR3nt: TGTGCCAGCTCACCACCTTCGGAGGGGACCTACGAGCAGTACTTC
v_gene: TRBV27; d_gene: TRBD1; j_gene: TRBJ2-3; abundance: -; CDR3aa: CASSQQGATDTQYF; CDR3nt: TGTGCCAGCAGCCAACAGGGGGCAACAGATACGCAGTATTTT
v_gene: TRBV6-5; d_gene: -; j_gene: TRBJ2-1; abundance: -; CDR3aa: CASSYERQQFF; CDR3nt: TGTGCCAGCAGTTACGAGCGACAGCAGTTCTTC
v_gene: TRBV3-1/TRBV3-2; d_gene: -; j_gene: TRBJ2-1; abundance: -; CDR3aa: CASSQDLRGNEQFF; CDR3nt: TGTGCCAGCAGCCAAGATCTTCGAGGTAATGAGCAGTTCTTC
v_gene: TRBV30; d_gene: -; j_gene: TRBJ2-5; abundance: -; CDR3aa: CAWSVAGATLSTSRKETQYF; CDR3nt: TGTGCCTGGAGTGTTGCAGGGGCGACCCTTTCGACTAGCAGAAAAGAGACCCAGTACTTC
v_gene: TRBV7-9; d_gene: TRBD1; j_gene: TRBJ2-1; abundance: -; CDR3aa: CASSLDLGTGEFF; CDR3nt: TGTGCCAGCAGCTTAGATCTGGGGACAGGGGAATTCTTC
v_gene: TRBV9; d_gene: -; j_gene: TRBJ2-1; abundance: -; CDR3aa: CASSVLGASYNEQFF; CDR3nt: TGTGCCAGCAGCGTACTGGGGGCCTCCTACAATGAGCAGTTCTTC
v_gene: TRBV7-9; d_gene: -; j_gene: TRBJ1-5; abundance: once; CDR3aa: CASSPPGGGNQPQHF; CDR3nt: TGTGCCAGCAGCCCCCCCGGAGGGGGCAATCAGCCCCAGCATTTT
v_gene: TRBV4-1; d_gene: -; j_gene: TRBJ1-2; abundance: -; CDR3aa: CASSPPTGPGWVSGYTF; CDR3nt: TGCGCCAGCAGCCCCCCGACAGGTCCGGGGTGGGTTTCAGGCTACACCTTC
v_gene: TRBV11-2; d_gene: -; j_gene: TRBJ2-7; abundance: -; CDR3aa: CASSLRDSSYEQYF; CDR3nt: TGTGCCAGCAGCTTACGTGACAGCTCCTACGAGCAGTACTTC
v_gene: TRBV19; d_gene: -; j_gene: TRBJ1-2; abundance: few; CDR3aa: CASSMDLGAPYGYTF; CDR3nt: TGTGCCAGTAGCATGGATTTGGGGGCCCCCTATGGCTACACCTTC
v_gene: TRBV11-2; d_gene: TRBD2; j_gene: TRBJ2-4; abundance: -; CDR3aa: CASSLIGRGKNIQYF; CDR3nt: TGTGCCAGCAGCTTAATCGGGAGGGGCAAAAACATTCAGTACTTC
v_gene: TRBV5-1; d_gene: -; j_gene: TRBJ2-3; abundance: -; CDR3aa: CASSLAGHPTDTQYF; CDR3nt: TGCGCCAGCAGCTTGGCCGGTCACCCCACAGATACGCAGTATTTT
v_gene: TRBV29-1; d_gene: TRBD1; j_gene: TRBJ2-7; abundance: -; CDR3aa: CSVAGGFTRTYEQYF; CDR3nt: TGCAGCGTCGCAGGGGGCTTTACGCGGACGTACGAGCAGTACTTC
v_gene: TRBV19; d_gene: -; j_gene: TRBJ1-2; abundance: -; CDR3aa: CASTLTRGGF; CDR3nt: TGTGCCAGTACTCTTACGAGGGGAGGGTTC
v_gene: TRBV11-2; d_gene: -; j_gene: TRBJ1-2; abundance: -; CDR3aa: CASSLGTGSRGYGYTF; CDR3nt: TGTGCCAGCAGCTTGGGTACAGGCAGTAGAGGCTATGGCTACACCTTC
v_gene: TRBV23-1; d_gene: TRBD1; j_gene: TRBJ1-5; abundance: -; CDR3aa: CASSQYRRGPNQPQHF; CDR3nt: TGCGCCAGCAGTCAATATCGGAGGGGGCCTAATCAGCCCCAGCATTTT
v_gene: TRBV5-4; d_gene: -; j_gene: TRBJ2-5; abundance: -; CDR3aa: CASSLLPQETQYF; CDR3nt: TGTGCCAGCAGCTTGCTCCCCCAAGAGACCCAGTACTTC
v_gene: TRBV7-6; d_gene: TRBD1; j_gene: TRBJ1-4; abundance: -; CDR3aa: CASSSRGTGGEKLFF; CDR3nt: TGTGCCAGCAGCTCTAGGGGGACAGGGGGCGAAAAACTGTTTTTT
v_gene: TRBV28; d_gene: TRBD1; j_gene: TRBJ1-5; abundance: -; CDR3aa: CASSLVDRGGQPQHF; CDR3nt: TGTGCCAGCAGTTTGGTGGACAGGGGTGGTCAGCCCCAGCATTTT
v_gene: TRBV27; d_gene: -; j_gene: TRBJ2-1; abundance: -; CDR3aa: CASSLAGRRYNEQFF; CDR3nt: TGTGCCAGCAGTTTAGCCGGGAGAAGATACAATGAGCAGTTCTTC
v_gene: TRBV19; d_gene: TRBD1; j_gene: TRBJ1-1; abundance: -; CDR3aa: CASSPHLGQGATWMNTEAFF; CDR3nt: TGTGCCAGTAGCCCTCACCTTGGACAGGGGGCGACCTGGATGAACACTGAAGCTTTCTTT
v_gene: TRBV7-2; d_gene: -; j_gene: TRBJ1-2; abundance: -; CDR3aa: CASSLNKGGRINF; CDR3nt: TGTGCCAGCAGCTTAAACAAAGGAGGACGAATAAACTTC
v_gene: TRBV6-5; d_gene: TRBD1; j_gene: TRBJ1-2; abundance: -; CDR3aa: CASSSSQGAGGYTF; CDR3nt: TGTGCCAGCAGTTCCAGCCAGGGGGCTGGAGGCTACACCTTC
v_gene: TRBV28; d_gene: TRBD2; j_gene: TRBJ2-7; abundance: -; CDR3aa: CASSWTSGRFLNHEQYF; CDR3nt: TGTGCCAGCAGCTGGACTAGCGGGAGGTTCCTAAACCACGAGCAGTACTTC
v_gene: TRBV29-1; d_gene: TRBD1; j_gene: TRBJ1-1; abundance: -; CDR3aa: CSASTGGGTEAFF; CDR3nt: TGCAGCGCCTCGACAGGGGGAGGCACTGAAGCTTTCTTT
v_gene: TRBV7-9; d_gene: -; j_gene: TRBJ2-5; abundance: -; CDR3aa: CASSLGLAQETQYF; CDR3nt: TGTGCCAGCAGCTTAGGGCTAGCCCAAGAGACCCAGTACTTC